These 24 T cell receptor beta chains originate from one sample sequenced in a study of cytomegalovirus exposure and HLA in healthy donors. Some clones are missing from TCRdb's copy, which holds only in-frame ones; the method was immunoSEQ multiplex PCR. The sample shows 100,000 to 150,000 clones, approximately 88% of them seen only once. The sample was PBMCs. These receptors originate from a woman between 18 and 29 years old in good health and CMV-seronegative.

The chain joins TRBV19 to TRBJ1-2; D gene ambiguous. The CDR3 runs 14 residues. Germline assignment: CDR1 LNHDA and CDR2 SQIVND (reference sequence). V was clipped by 1 base and J by 4 bases, with 10 bases between them. The CDR3 spells CASSIVPGIYGYTF. The DNA for the CDR3 is TGTGCCAGTAGTATAGTACCGGGGATCTATGGCTACACCTTC.

The V call is TRBV4-2, the J call TRBJ2-5, with 7 bases matching TRBD2. The germline V gene encodes CDR1 LGHNA and CDR2 YNFKEQ. CDR3 length: 16 amino acids. Losses at the gene ends were 0 bases for V and 1 base for J; bases not matched to a gene: 5. As DNA, the CDR3 is TGTGCCAGCAGCCAAGAGGCCGGGGGGACCCAAGAGACCCAGTACTTC. Amino acid sequence: CASSQEAGGTQETQYF.

This clone has just one count. The chain links TRBV6-1 to TRBJ2-7; 9 bases map to TRBD1. Germline CDR1 is MNHNS and CDR2 is SASEGT. The junction had 18 bases not matched to a gene; V was cut back by 2 bases and J by 10 bases. The CDR3 has 17 residues. The CDR3 DNA reads as TGTGCCAGCAGTGAATCCGCCACGGACAGGGGCCTTTATTTTCAGTACTTC. Translated: CASSESATDRGLYFQYF.

The chain is built from TRBV7-8 and TRBJ2-2, with D perhaps TRBD1 (6 bases). V was cut by 4 bases and J by 2 bases, with 14 bases left in between. Germline lookup yields CDR1 SGHVS and CDR2 FQNEAQ. The CDR3 consists of 16 residues. The CDR3 reads CASSSGRGHNTGELFF. CDR3 bases: TGTGCCAGCAGCTCCGGAAGGGGACATAACACCGGGGAGCTGTTTTTT.

This chain joins TRBV4-1 and TRBJ1-2, with 7 positions matching TRBD1. The CDR3 is 13 residues long. V was pared by 3 bases and J by 8 bases, with 6 bases of the junction left unmatched. From germline, CDR1 is MGHRA and CDR2 YSYEKL. For the CDR3, the DNA is TGCGCCAGCAGCCAGACAGGGTTAGACGGCTACACCTTC. Its protein product is CASSQTGLDGYTF.

About this clone: With a much larger clone just one base away, this may be a read error. The chain has TRBV6-5 and TRBJ1-5, with a possible D match to TRBD1 (6 bases). The V and J ends lost 5 bases and 3 bases respectively, with 11 bases between them. The CDR3 sequence is 14 residues long. Germline V gene lookup returns CDR1 MNHEY and CDR2 SVGAGI. The CDR3 sequence: CASSPGQFNQPQHF. In DNA, the CDR3 is TGTGCCAGCAGTCCCGGACAGTTCAATCAGCCCCAGCATTTT.

The genes are TRBV10-2 and TRBJ2-3; the match to TRBD2 covers 9 bases. Trimming cost V 7 bases and J 4 bases; bases outside gene matches: 12. Germline V gene data show CDR1 as WSHSY and CDR2 as SAAADI. This CDR3 has 16 residues. Here the CDR3 reads CASNPIAGEEADTQYF. CDR3 nucleotide sequence: TGCGCCAGCAATCCTATAGCGGGAGAAGAGGCAGATACGCAGTATTTT.

The CDR3: CSVVPRDREYGDTQYF. CDR3 bases: TGCAGCGTTGTACCCCGGGACAGGGAGTACGGAGATACGCAGTATTTT. This chain joins TRBV29-1 and TRBJ2-3; 9 bases align to TRBD1. The CDR3 is 16 residues long. The ends lost 4 bases at V and 5 bases at J; junction bases unmatched: 13. Per germline, CDR1 SQVTM and CDR2 ANQGSEA.

The chain is built from TRBV2 and TRBJ2-7; a weak D match, TRBD2 (6 bases). From germline, CDR1 is SNHLY and CDR2 FYNNEI. The V end lost 7 bases, the J end lost 4 bases, and 17 bases lay between the germline ends. The CDR3 runs to 14 residues. CDR3 nucleotide sequence: TGTGCCAGCAAGGACGGACTGAGCGGGTACGAGCAGTACTTC. This gives the protein CASKDGLSGYEQYF. Full variable domain (missing parts from reference TRBV2 and TRBJ2-7): EPEVTQTPSHQVTQMGQEVILRCVPISNHLYFYWYRQILGQKVEFLVSFYNNEISEKSEIFDDQFSVERPDGSNFTLKIRSTKLEDSAMYFCASKDGLSGYEQYFGPGTRLTVT.

This rearrangement joins TRBV29-1 to TRBJ2-5; 7 nucleotides align to TRBD2. After removal of 1 base from V and 5 bases from J, the junction contained 4 bases not matched to a gene. CDR1 and CDR2 from the germline V gene are SQVTM and ANQGSEA. The CDR3 spans 13 residues. CDR3 loop: CSVEAGRGETQYF. The DNA of the CDR3 is TGCAGCGTTGAAGCTGGGCGGGGGGAGACCCAGTACTTC. The whole variable domain, filled in from reference TRBV29-1 and TRBJ2-5, reads SAVISQKPSRDICQRGTSLTIQCQVDSQVTMMFWYRQQPGQSLTLIATANQGSEATYESGFVIDKFPISRPNLTFSTLTVSNMSPEDSSIYLCSVEAGRGETQYFGPGTRLLVL.

V and J are TRBV19 and TRBJ2-7; the D gene is possibly TRBD2 (6 bases). Germline-derived CDR1 and CDR2 are LNHDA and SQIVND (reference sequence). The CDR3 covers 15 residues. The ends were cut back, 5 bases at V and 2 bases at J, with 16 bases in the middle. As DNA, the CDR3 is TGTGCCAGTAGTGTCTCCATTCGGGGGACCTACGAGCAGTACTTC. Translating it yields CASSVSIRGTYEQYF. Supplemented by reference TRBV19 and TRBJ2-7, the full variable domain reads DGGITQSPKYLFRKEGQNVTLSCEQNLNHDAMYWYRQDPGQGLRLIYYSQIVNDFQKGDIAEGYSVSREKKESFPLTVTSAQKNPTAFYLCASSVSIRGTYEQYFGPGTRLTVT.

The genes are TRBV19 and TRBJ2-7, with a possible D match to TRBD1 (6 bases). The V end lost 4 bases, the J end lost 2 bases, and 9 bases lay between the germline ends. This CDR3 contains 13 residues. From germline, CDR1 is LNHDA and CDR2 SQIVND (reference sequence). The CDR3 sequence: CASSNTGPYEQYF. The CDR3 DNA follows: TGTGCCAGTAGTAATACAGGGCCCTACGAGCAGTACTTC.

The chain combines TRBV30 with TRBJ1-1, with D possibly matching TRBD1 (5 bases). This CDR3 is built from 14 residues. V gave up 8 bases and J gave up 1 base, with 17 bases separating them. Germline loops: CDR1 GTSNPN, CDR2 SVGIG (reference sequence). CDR3 in DNA: TGTGCCGGAGGGGCGGGGACGGGGAACACTGAAGCTTTCTTT. It encodes CAGGAGTGNTEAFF.

Only one count was recorded for this clone. The rearrangement uses TRBV7-6 and TRBJ2-5, with D possibly being TRBD2 (5 bases). The V gene's germline CDR1 is SGHVS and CDR2 FNYEAQ. The CDR3 contains 13 residues. The V end lost 1 base, the J end lost 5 bases, and 8 bases lay between the germline ends. CDR3 protein: CASSLGGMETQYF. CDR3 nucleotides: TGTGCCAGCAGCTTAGGAGGGATGGAGACCCAGTACTTC.

Regarding this clone: Different DNA sequences within this sample yield the same CDR3. The chain recombines TRBV7-3 with TRBJ1-1, with 9 nucleotides matching TRBD1. CDR3 length: 13 residues. Germline CDR1 SGHTA, CDR2 FQGTGA. J lost 8 bases, V lost 5 bases, and 6 bases had no gene match. CDR3 bases: TGTGCCAGCAGCACGACAGGGGGAGGCGAAGCTTTCTTT. Amino acid sequence: CASSTTGGGEAFF.

This sequence joins TRBV5-1 and TRBJ2-7; 7 bases are shared with TRBD1. V lost 2 bases to trimming and J lost 4 bases; unmatched junction nucleotides: 6. Germline V gene lookup returns CDR1 SGHRS and CDR2 YFSETQ. The CDR3 is made up of 14 amino acids. The CDR3, as DNA: TGCGCCAGCAGCTTCAGGGGGATGGCTTACGAGCAGTACTTC. Its translation: CASSFRGMAYEQYF.

The chain recombines TRBV2 with TRBJ2-4; D is undetermined. The germline V gene has CDR1 SNHLY and CDR2 FYNNEI. V was clipped by 6 bases and J by 0 bases, with 6 bases between them. The CDR3 sequence is 13 residues long. CDR3 protein: CASRVLAKNIQYF. In nucleotides, the CDR3 is TGTGCCAGCAGGGTACTAGCCAAAAACATTCAGTACTTC. The full variable domain, in which reference TRBV2 and TRBJ2-4 provide the parts outside the CDR3, is EPEVTQTPSHQVTQMGQEVILRCVPISNHLYFYWYRQILGQKVEFLVSFYNNEISEKSEIFDDQFSVERPDGSNFTLKIRSTKLEDSAMYFCASRVLAKNIQYFGAGTRLSVL.

The rearrangement links TRBV5-5 to TRBJ2-7; 8 bases fit TRBD2. CDR1 is SGHKS and CDR2 is YYEKEE in the germline V gene (reference sequence). V dropped 5 bases and J dropped 5; count of bases not matched to a gene: 12. The CDR3 has 15 residues. CDR3 sequence (DNA): TGTGCCAGCAGTCCGTGGAGCGGGAGTAAAGACGAGCAGTACTTC. Its protein product is CASSPWSGSKDEQYF.

This clone was observed once. The chain employs TRBV5-1 and TRBJ2-3; tentatively, D is TRBD2 (6 bases). The V gene lost 3 bases and the J gene lost 2 bases, with 7 bases spanning the gap. The CDR3 runs to 13 residues. CDR1 and CDR2 from the germline V gene are SGHRS and YFSETQ. In DNA form, the CDR3 reads TGCGCCAGCAGCTCGGACTACACAGATACGCAGTATTTT. Protein: CASSSDYTDTQYF.

The gene calls are TRBV6-5 and TRBJ2-2, with 8 bases that match TRBD1. Trimming cost V 2 bases and J 1 base; bases outside gene matches: 0. CDR3 length equals 15 residues. The germline gives CDR1 MNHEY, CDR2 SVGAGI. Written as DNA, the CDR3 is TGTGCCAGCAGTTACGGACAGGGGAACACCGGGGAGCTGTTTTTT. It yields the protein CASSYGQGNTGELFF.

This chain connects TRBV11-3 to TRBJ1-2; tentatively, D is TRBD1 (6 bases). V was trimmed by 5 bases and J by 2 bases, leaving 9 bases between them. Germline-derived CDR1 and CDR2 are SGHNT and YENEEA. CDR3 length: 13 amino acids. The CDR3 sequence is CASSTRGNYGYTF. CDR3 DNA: TGTGCCAGCAGCACCAGGGGAAACTATGGCTACACCTTC.

The rearrangement uses TRBV5-1 and TRBJ1-1, with no clear D. The CDR3 loop spans 12 amino acids. In germline, CDR1 is SGHRS, CDR2 YFSETQ. The ends were cut back, 3 bases at V and 4 bases at J, with 7 bases in the middle. For the CDR3, the DNA is TGCGCCAGCAGCTGGGAGGGCACTGAAGCTTTCTTT. Translated: CASSWEGTEAFF.

The chain uses TRBV12-5 and TRBJ1-1; possibly TRBD1 for D (6 bases). The CDR3 runs 17 residues. Trimming left V 0 bases short and J 1 base short, with 15 bases between. Germline CDR1 reads LGHNT; CDR2 reads FRNRAP. CDR3 region: CASGLVLGGTANTEAFF. Written as DNA, the CDR3 is TGTGCTAGTGGTTTGGTACTAGGGGGAACCGCGAACACTGAAGCTTTCTTT.

This chain links TRBV4-1 with TRBJ2-3; D ambiguous. Germline V gene sequence: CDR1 MGHRA, CDR2 YSYEKL. The CDR3 length is 14 residues. The V gene lost 3 bases and the J gene lost 2 bases, with 9 bases spanning the gap. For the CDR3, the DNA is TGCGCCAGCAGCCAGGCAGTGAACACAGATACGCAGTATTTT. Its protein product is CASSQAVNTDTQYF.